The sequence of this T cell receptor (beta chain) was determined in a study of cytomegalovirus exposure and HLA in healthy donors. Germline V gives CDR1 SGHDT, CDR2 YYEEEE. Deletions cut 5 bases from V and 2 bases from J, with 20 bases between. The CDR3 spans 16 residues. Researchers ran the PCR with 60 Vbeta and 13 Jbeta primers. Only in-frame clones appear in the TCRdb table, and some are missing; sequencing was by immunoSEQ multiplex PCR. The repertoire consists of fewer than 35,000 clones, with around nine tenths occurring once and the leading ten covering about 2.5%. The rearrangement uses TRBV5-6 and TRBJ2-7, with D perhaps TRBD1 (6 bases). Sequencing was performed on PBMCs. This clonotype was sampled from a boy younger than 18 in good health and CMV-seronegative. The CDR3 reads CASSFELGGKTYEQYF. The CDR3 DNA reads TGTGCCAGCAGTTTTGAACTAGGGGGAAAAACCTACGAGCAGTACTTC.